Given below is one T cell receptor beta chain in context. This specimen comes from a study of blood T cell repertoires in COVID-19. Here immunoSEQ multiplex PCR was the method, and the copy in TCRdb shows in-frame clones only, minus some. The repertoire includes about 260,000 clones, around nine tenths of them detected once, and around 10% sits in the top ten. The sample consisted of peripheral blood. The receptor was isolated from a man aged 40-50 years who had recovered from COVID-19.

Here the CDR3 DNA reads TGTGCCAGCAGCAGACAGGGACCATTCTACGAGCAGTACTTC. It specifies CASSRQGPFYEQYF. The chain carries TRBV21-1 and TRBJ2-7; the DNA was not compared with TRBD1, the D call given in the table. TRBV21-1 is recorded as a pseudogene. The length of the CDR3 is 14 residues.